What follows are 17 T cell receptor beta chains derived from one specimen sequenced in a study of cytomegalovirus exposure and HLA in healthy donors. In the PCR, 60 Vbeta and 13 Jbeta primers were used. Generated by immunoSEQ multiplex PCR, the TCRdb table keeps only in-frame clones and is missing some. The sample lists tens of thousands of clones; about 80% were seen once. Sequencing was performed on PBMCs. The receptor set was obtained from a male donor in good health and CMV-seronegative.

This rearrangement joins TRBV5-1 to TRBJ2-2; D uncertain. Germline V CDR1 and CDR2: SGHRS, YFSETQ. The length of the CDR3 is 17 residues. V gave up 1 base and J gave up 2 bases, with 15 bases separating them. The CDR3 DNA reads as TGCGCCAGCAGCTTGCGATACCAGAATTTAAACACCGGGGAGCTGTTTTTT. Its translation is CASSLRYQNLNTGELFF.

The chain couples TRBV6-6 to TRBJ1-1, with 9 bases matching TRBD1. With V trimmed by 2 bases and J by 1 base, 2 bases remained unmatched. The CDR3 is 15 residues long. The germline V gene has CDR1 MNHNY and CDR2 SVGAGI (reference sequence). CDR3 sequence reads: CASSYLTGGNTEAFF. CDR3 sequence (DNA): TGTGCCAGCAGTTACCTGACAGGGGGGAACACTGAAGCTTTCTTT.

The chain has TRBV29-1 and TRBJ2-1, with 11 bases matching TRBD2. Germline values: CDR1 SQVTM, CDR2 ANQGSEA. J lost 9 bases, V lost 1 base, and 5 bases had no gene match. CDR3 length: 14 residues. The CDR3 protein is CSVEVAGGPIEQFF. The CDR3 nucleotides are TGCAGCGTTGAAGTAGCGGGAGGGCCCATTGAGCAGTTCTTC.

For this clone: Sequence at one end of the junction differs from germline and may be a read error. The chain is built from TRBV7-7 and TRBJ2-7, with 7 bases aligning to TRBD1. The CDR3 loop spans 14 amino acids. Germline loops: CDR1 SSHAT, CDR2 FNYEAQ (reference sequence). CDR3 nucleotide sequence: TGTGCTAGCAGCTTAGGGGACAGATCCTACGAGCAGTACTTC. Translated, it gives CASSLGDRSYEQYF. Looking up the rest from reference TRBV7-7 and TRBJ2-7 gives the full variable domain: GAGVSQSPRYKVTKRGQDVTLRCDPISSHATLYWYQQALGQGPEFLTYFNYEAQPDKSGLPSDRFSAERPEGSISTLTIQRTEQRDSAMYRCASSLGDRSYEQYFGPGTRLTVT.

The chain couples TRBV6-5 to TRBJ2-5, with D perhaps matching TRBD2 (5 bases). Germline V gives CDR1 MNHEY, CDR2 SVGAGI. V was shortened by 2 bases and J by 5 bases, with 9 bases between the two germline ends. CDR3 length: 13 amino acids. CDR3 bases: TGTGCCAGCAGTTACAGGAGGTCTGAGACCCAGTACTTC. Encoded protein: CASSYRRSETQYF.

Only one count was recorded for this clone. The chain recombines TRBV6-5 with TRBJ2-3; 8 bases match TRBD1. CDR3 length: 12 amino acids. Germline CDR1 reads MNHEY; CDR2 reads SVGAGI. The V gene end was trimmed by 10 bases and the J gene end by 1 base; junction bases not matched to a gene: 1. The CDR3 nucleotides are TGTGCCACAGGGGGCGGCACAGATACGCAGTATTTT. Translating gives CATGGGTDTQYF.

V is TRBV5-4 and J is TRBJ1-1, with a tentative D call TRBD1 (6 bases). The V gene lost 4 bases and the J gene lost 10 bases, with 23 bases spanning the gap. Germline values: CDR1 SGHNT, CDR2 YYREEE (reference sequence). This CDR3 is built from 15 residues. CDR3 amino acids: CASSPRRAQGSVAFF. Written as DNA, the CDR3 is TGTGCCAGCAGCCCGCGTCGGGCACAGGGTTCTGTAGCTTTCTTT. The full variable domain, completed using reference TRBV5-4 and TRBJ1-1, is ETGVTQSPTHLIKTRGQQVTLRCSSQSGHNTVSWYQQALGQGPQFIFQYYREEENGRGNFPPRFSGLQFPNYSSELNVNALELDDSALYLCASSPRRAQGSVAFFGQGTRLTVV.

V usage is TRBV5-6 and J usage is TRBJ1-5; D gene uncertain. The CDR3 totals 13 residues. Trimming stripped 0 bases from V and 3 bases from J, with 4 bases between. Germline V lookup: CDR1 SGHDT, CDR2 YYEEEE. This chain's CDR3 is CASSLALNQPQHF. CDR3 coding DNA: TGTGCCAGCAGCTTGGCCCTCAATCAGCCCCAGCATTTT.

The rearrangement joins TRBV19 to TRBJ1-3; 7 nucleotides align to TRBD1. The V gene end was trimmed by 9 bases and the J gene end by 1 base; junction bases not matched to a gene: 12. This CDR3 has 16 residues. Germline CDR1 LNHDA, CDR2 SQIVND (reference sequence). The CDR3 bases are TGTGCCAGACGAAATCAACAGGGGAATTCTGGAAACACCATATATTTT. Amino acids: CARRNQQGNSGNTIYF. Looking up the rest from reference TRBV19 and TRBJ1-3 gives the full variable domain: DGGITQSPKYLFRKEGQNVTLSCEQNLNHDAMYWYRQDPGQGLRLIYYSQIVNDFQKGDIAEGYSVSREKKESFPLTVTSAQKNPTAFYLCARRNQQGNSGNTIYFGEGSWLTVV.

The V call is TRBV7-2, the J call TRBJ2-7; perhaps TRBD2 as D (6 bases). CDR1 and CDR2 from the germline V gene are SGHTA and FQGNSA. V lost 1 base to trimming and J lost 2 bases, with 9 bases between them. This CDR3 spans 14 amino acids. The CDR3 sequence: CASSLEAGPYEQYF. Written as DNA, the CDR3 is TGTGCCAGCAGCTTAGAAGCGGGTCCCTACGAGCAGTACTTC.

V gene TRBV15 combines with J gene TRBJ2-7; D is perhaps TRBD2 (5 bases). The germline V gene has CDR1 LNHNV and CDR2 YYDKDF (reference sequence). Trimming removed 1 base at V and 0 bases at J, with 16 bases between. This CDR3 has 17 amino acids. DNA of the CDR3: TGTGCCACCAGCAGAGGGGCGTTGGGCGGGTACTCCTACGAGCAGTACTTC. It specifies CATSRGALGGYSYEQYF.

This clone was found a few times. The chain carries TRBV4-3 and TRBJ1-6, with D possibly TRBD1 on 6 matching bases. CDR1 LGHNA and CDR2 YSLEER come from the germline V gene. There are 20 residues in the CDR3. Trimming cost V 1 base and J 5 bases, with 24 bases left between them. CDR3 amino acids: CASSQGVGRGQPSDNSPLHF. Written as DNA, the CDR3 is TGCGCCAGCAGCCAAGGTGTAGGTCGAGGACAGCCATCGGATAATTCACCCCTCCACTTT.

This rearrangement joins TRBV10-3 to TRBJ1-1; a possible D gene is TRBD1 (5 bases). Germline assignment: CDR1 ENHRY and CDR2 SYGVKD. The CDR3 extends over 14 amino acids. V shed 6 bases and J shed 0 bases, with 11 bases lying between them. The CDR3 sequence is CAIRNDRMNTEAFF. The DNA for the CDR3 is TGTGCCATCAGGAACGACAGAATGAACACTGAAGCTTTCTTT.

The chain is built from TRBV6-5 and TRBJ1-1; 7 nucleotides agree with TRBD1. V was pared by 6 bases and J by 0 bases, with 4 bases of the junction left unmatched. In germline, CDR1 is MNHEY, CDR2 SVGAGI. The CDR3 covers 14 residues. CDR3 in amino acids: CASSLDRMNTEAFF. CDR3 coding DNA: TGTGCCAGCAGCCTGGACAGGATGAACACTGAAGCTTTCTTT.

This clone was seen more than once but under ten times. The chain employs TRBV28 and TRBJ1-1; D might be TRBD1 (6 bases). Germline CDR1 is MDHEN and CDR2 is SYDVKM. This CDR3 has 14 residues. V dropped 6 bases and J dropped 4 bases, with 15 bases sitting between them. CDR3 nucleotides: TGTGCCAGCAGCCGATACAGGGAGGGCACTGAAGCTTTCTTT. It specifies CASSRYREGTEAFF.

This chain uses TRBV6-1 with TRBJ1-5; D is uncertain. The CDR3 length is 14 residues. Trimming pared 1 base from V and 4 bases from J, leaving 8 bases between. CDR1 is MNHNS and CDR2 is SASEGT in the germline V gene. The DNA of the CDR3 is TGTGCCAGCAGTGAAGTGTTGAGGAATCAGCCCCAGCATTTT. This sequence encodes CASSEVLRNQPQHF.

This chain joins TRBV28 and TRBJ1-3; D is possibly TRBD1 (6 bases). V lost 10 bases and J 3 bases, leaving 31 bases between the germline ends. CDR1 and CDR2 from the germline V gene are MDHEN and SYDVKM. The CDR3 contains 19 residues. The CDR3 DNA reads TGTGCCACCGCGGGAGGGGGAAGAAAAATAGCTTTATTTGGAAACACCATATATTTT. Translation: CATAGGGRKIALFGNTIYF.